The T cell receptor (beta chain) under discussion was sequenced for a study of blood T cell repertoires in COVID-19. Assay used: immunoSEQ multiplex PCR; TCRdb lists only in-frame clones, some missing. The table records about 59,000 clones, 90% of them present only once. Specimen: peripheral blood. This receptor was obtained from an elderly man with acute or convalescent COVID-19.

The CDR3 DNA is TGTGCCAGTAGTATAACAGGGGGCGCGATCACCGGGGAGCTGTTTTTT. Amino acids: CASSITGGAITGELFF. The J gene is TRBJ2-2, the V gene TRBV19; 9 bases agree with TRBD1. Trimming took 2 bases from V and 4 from J; bases not matched to a gene: 5. The length of the CDR3 is 16 residues. Germline CDR1 reads LNHDA; CDR2 reads SQIVND (reference sequence).